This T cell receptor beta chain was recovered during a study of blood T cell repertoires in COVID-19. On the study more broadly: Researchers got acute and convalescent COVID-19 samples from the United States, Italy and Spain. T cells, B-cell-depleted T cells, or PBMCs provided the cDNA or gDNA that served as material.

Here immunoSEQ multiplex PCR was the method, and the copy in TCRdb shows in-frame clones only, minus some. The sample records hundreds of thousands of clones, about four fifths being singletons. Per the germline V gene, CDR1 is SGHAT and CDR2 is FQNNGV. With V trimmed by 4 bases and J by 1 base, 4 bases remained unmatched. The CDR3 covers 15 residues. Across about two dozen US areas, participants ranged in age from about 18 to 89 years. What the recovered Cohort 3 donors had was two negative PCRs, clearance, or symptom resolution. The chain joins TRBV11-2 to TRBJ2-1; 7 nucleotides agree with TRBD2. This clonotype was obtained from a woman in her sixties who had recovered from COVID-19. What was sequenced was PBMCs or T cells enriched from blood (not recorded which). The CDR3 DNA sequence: TGTGCCAGCAGCTCGCTAGCGGTATCCTACAATGAGCAGTTCTTC. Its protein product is CASSSLAVSYNEQFF. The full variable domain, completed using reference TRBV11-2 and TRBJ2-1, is EAGVAQSPRYKIIEKRQSVAFWCNPISGHATLYWYQQILGQGPKLLIQFQNNGVVDDSQLPKDRFSAERLKGVDSTLKIQPAKLEDSAVYLCASSSLAVSYNEQFFGPGTRLTVL.